What follows are 26 T cell receptor beta chains derived from one specimen sequenced in a study of blood T cell repertoires in COVID-19. The assay was immunoSEQ multiplex PCR, and TCRdb's table has in-frame clones only and misses some. The sample yields approximately 350,000 clones, roughly 87% seen once. The specimen was PBMCs or T cells enriched from blood (not recorded which). Every receptor here comes from a woman under 40 who had recovered from COVID-19.

The gene calls are TRBV6-2 or TRBV6-3 and TRBJ2-7; D ambiguous. The CDR3 has 12 amino acids. The V end lost 6 bases, the J end lost 4 bases, and 10 bases lay between the germline ends. The germline gives CDR1 MNHEY, CDR2 SVGEGT. The CDR3 loop is CASSRASYEQYF. The CDR3 coding sequence is TGTGCCAGCAGCCGTGCCAGTTACGAGCAGTACTTC.

The chain links TRBV7-8 to TRBJ2-7; D is unresolved. Germline V gives CDR1 SGHVS, CDR2 FQNEAQ. V gave up 2 bases and J gave up 5 bases, with 10 bases separating them. The CDR3 runs to 13 residues. The CDR3 DNA reads TGTGCCAGCAGCTTAACGGTTGGAGACGAGCAGTACTTC. The encoded protein is CASSLTVGDEQYF.

The J gene is TRBJ2-5, the V gene TRBV5-1; 11 positions agree with TRBD2. The CDR3 sequence is 15 residues long. Germline V gene lookup returns CDR1 SGHRS and CDR2 YFSETQ. Trimming removed 3 bases from V and 6 bases from J; junction bases left unmatched: 7. CDR3 amino acids: CASSYGTSGGQTQYF. The CDR3 bases are TGCGCCAGCAGCTATGGGACTAGCGGAGGACAGACCCAGTACTTC.

The chain uses TRBV18 and TRBJ1-3, with D possibly TRBD1 on 5 matching bases. This CDR3 region has 14 residues. V was pared by 6 bases and J by 4 bases, with 13 bases between. CDR1 KGHSH and CDR2 LQKENI come from the germline V gene. The CDR3 region is CASSRGTTGNTIYF. CDR3 nucleotide sequence: TGTGCCAGCTCCCGAGGGACTACAGGAAACACCATATATTTT.

Only a few counts were recorded for this clone. This rearrangement joins TRBV19 to TRBJ1-2, with 9 bases identical to TRBD1. Germline assignment: CDR1 LNHDA and CDR2 SQIVND (reference sequence). The CDR3 has 12 residues. V shed 7 bases and J 7 bases; nucleotides not matched to a gene: 4. This chain's CDR3 is CASKQGALGYTF. In DNA, the CDR3 is TGTGCCAGTAAACAGGGGGCGCTTGGCTACACCTTC. The full variable domain, in which reference TRBV19 and TRBJ1-2 provide the parts outside the CDR3, is DGGITQSPKYLFRKEGQNVTLSCEQNLNHDAMYWYRQDPGQGLRLIYYSQIVNDFQKGDIAEGYSVSREKKESFPLTVTSAQKNPTAFYLCASKQGALGYTFGSGTRLTVV.

This clone was seen once. CDR3 nucleotides: TGTGCCAGCAGCTTAGGGCCCCGGGGACTAGCGGGGTACAATGAGCAGTTCTTC. Amino acids: CASSLGPRGLAGYNEQFF. The chain has TRBV7-2 and TRBJ2-1; 13 positions match TRBD2. This CDR3 is 18 amino acids long. The germline V gene encodes CDR1 SGHTA and CDR2 FQGNSA. The V gene end was trimmed by 1 base and the J gene end by 4 bases; junction bases not matched to a gene: 7.

The chain uses TRBV7-2 and TRBJ2-7, with TRBD2 matching over 15 bases. Germline V gives CDR1 SGHTA, CDR2 FQGNSA. This CDR3 is 19 amino acids long. V lost 4 bases, J lost 4 bases, and 14 bases stayed unmatched. The CDR3 DNA reads TGTGCCAGCAGCTCCCCGAACAGAGGACTAGCGGGGGGGAAATACGAGCAGTACTTC. It specifies CASSSPNRGLAGGKYEQYF.

A note on this clone: One end of the junction does not line up with germline, which may come from a read error. V is TRBV6-4 and J is TRBJ1-4; 10 nucleotides align to TRBD1. The CDR3 totals 13 residues. Per germline, CDR1 MRHNA and CDR2 SNTAGT. The CDR3 reads CASSDSRQGALGF. DNA for the CDR3: TGTGCCAGCAGTGACTCCCGACAGGGGGCTTTGGGTTTT.

The chain carries TRBV21-1 and TRBJ2-1; the DNA was not used to check the table's D call, TRBD2. TRBV21-1 is annotated as a pseudogene. This CDR3 spans 18 amino acids. The CDR3 loop is CASSKAQSGTRVDNEQFF. CDR3 coding DNA: TGTGCCAGCAGCAAAGCTCAGTCCGGGACTAGGGTTGACAATGAGCAGTTCTTC.

V is TRBV25-1 and J is TRBJ2-5, with D perhaps TRBD1 (5 bases). The CDR3 extends over 16 amino acids. Trimming took 2 bases from V and 4 from J, leaving 17 bases between them. Looked up from germline, CDR1 is MGHDK and CDR2 is SYGVNS. CDR3 sequence: CASSERGRSWIETQYF. The CDR3 bases are TGTGCCAGCAGTGAAAGGGGCCGATCCTGGATAGAGACCCAGTACTTC.

J is TRBJ2-2 and V is TRBV11-2; D possibly corresponds to TRBD2 (6 bases). This CDR3 spans 17 amino acids. V lost 4 bases, J lost 2 bases, and 17 bases lay in between. Germline values: CDR1 SGHAT, CDR2 FQNNGV. The CDR3 spells CASSYRRGSGNTGELFF. The CDR3 DNA is TGTGCCAGCAGCTACCGCCGGGGTAGCGGAAACACCGGGGAGCTGTTTTTT.

The V call is TRBV5-5, the J call TRBJ2-5; 7 bases match TRBD2. The germline V gene encodes CDR1 SGHKS and CDR2 YYEKEE (reference sequence). The CDR3 has 15 residues. V trimming: 0 bases; J trimming: 5 bases; junction bases outside the gene matches: 7. This CDR3 reads CASSLGGGSLETQYF. The CDR3 DNA is TGTGCCAGCAGCTTGGGCGGGGGTTCGCTTGAGACCCAGTACTTC.

This chain uses TRBV7-8 with TRBJ2-1; 7 nucleotides agree with TRBD2. From germline, CDR1 is SGHVS and CDR2 FQNEAQ. V shed 1 base, J shed 6 bases, and the junction held 9 bases outside the gene matches. This CDR3 is built from 16 residues. This chain's CDR3 is CASSLVELAPANEQFF. CDR3 DNA sequence: TGTGCCAGCAGCTTAGTGGAACTAGCGCCGGCCAATGAGCAGTTCTTC.

The chain employs TRBV7-2 and TRBJ2-7; TRBD1 might be the D (6 bases). In germline, CDR1 is SGHTA, CDR2 FQGNSA. Trimming pared 5 bases from V and 4 bases from J, leaving 15 bases between. CDR3 length equals 14 residues. This CDR3 reads CASSVNQQGYEQYF. The CDR3 DNA is TGTGCCAGCAGCGTCAATCAACAGGGATACGAGCAGTACTTC.

CDR3 nucleotide sequence: TGTGCCAGCAGCACAGGGGGACAGGGTTACACCGGGGAGCTGTTTTTT. This codes for CASSTGGQGYTGELFF. V gene TRBV7-9 combines with J gene TRBJ2-2, with 9 bases identical to TRBD1. This CDR3 is 16 amino acids long. Germline loops: CDR1 SEHNR, CDR2 FQNEAQ (reference sequence). J lost 3 bases, V lost 5 bases, and 7 bases had no gene match.

V usage is TRBV20-1 and J usage is TRBJ1-1; TRBD1 matches 7 bases. CDR3 size: 10 residues. J gave up 8 bases and V 6 bases, and 3 bases lay outside the gene matches. Looked up from germline, CDR1 is DFQATT and CDR2 is SNEGSKA (reference sequence). CDR3 sequence (DNA): TGCAGTGCGGGGACAGTCGAAGCTTTCTTT. Residues: CSAGTVEAFF.

J is TRBJ1-5 and V is TRBV19; the D is unclear. V lost 1 base and J 2 bases, leaving 6 bases between the germline ends. CDR3 length: 14 residues. Germline CDR1 LNHDA, CDR2 SQIVND (reference sequence). In DNA, the CDR3 is TGTGCCAGTAGTATAGTTTTAGGCAATCAGCCCCAGCATTTT. It is translated as CASSIVLGNQPQHF.

The chain uses TRBV7-3 and TRBJ2-7; tentatively, D is TRBD1 (6 bases). The ends were cut back, 5 bases at V and 5 bases at J, with 13 bases in the middle. CDR1 SGHTA and CDR2 FQGTGA come from the germline V gene. The CDR3 spans 13 residues. The chain's CDR3 is CASSRTDGDEQYF. The CDR3 nucleotides read TGTGCCAGCAGCCGGACAGACGGAGACGAGCAGTACTTC.

The chain has TRBV3-1 (or the pseudogene TRBV3-2) and TRBJ1-1; 8 positions match TRBD1. CDR1 LGHDT and CDR2 YNNKEL come from the germline V gene (reference sequence). Losses at the gene ends were 5 bases for V and 3 bases for J; bases not matched to a gene: 11. The CDR3 runs to 16 residues. CDR3 residues: CASSATGVELDTEAFF. The DNA of the CDR3 is TGTGCCAGCAGCGCGACAGGGGTTGAGTTGGACACTGAAGCTTTCTTT.

The V call is TRBV19, the J call TRBJ2-1; 11 bases are a match to TRBD1. The CDR3 has 15 amino acids. Germline V lookup: CDR1 LNHDA, CDR2 SQIVND (reference sequence). J lost 7 bases, V lost 5 bases, and 7 bases had no gene match. The CDR3 is CASSSRTGGRNEQFF. The CDR3, as DNA: TGTGCCAGTAGTTCAAGGACAGGGGGCCGAAATGAGCAGTTCTTC.

The V gene is TRBV6-2 or TRBV6-3, the J gene TRBJ2-5; D might be TRBD2 (6 bases). CDR1 is MNHEY, CDR2 SVGEGT, per germline. V lost 0 bases, J lost 3 bases, and 8 bases lay in between. The CDR3 consists of 14 residues. The CDR3 sequence: CASSYSGGKETQYF. CDR3 nucleotides: TGTGCCAGCAGTTACTCGGGCGGGAAAGAGACCCAGTACTTC.

The chain links TRBV5-1 to TRBJ2-1; unclear D gene. The CDR3 is 12 residues long. Trimming took off 5 bases at V and 7 bases at J, with 10 bases between the two ends. Per the germline V gene, CDR1 is SGHRS and CDR2 is YFSETQ. CDR3 protein: CASSSPGNEQFF. The DNA for the CDR3 is TGCGCCAGCAGTTCCCCAGGTAATGAGCAGTTCTTC.

The chain employs TRBV5-1 and TRBJ1-1, with D unresolved. V lost 7 bases and J lost 1, with 14 bases in between. Germline CDR1 reads SGHRS; CDR2 reads YFSETQ. This CDR3 is built from 14 residues. The CDR3 spells CASYQPGGNTEAFF. For the CDR3, the DNA is TGCGCCAGCTATCAGCCTGGCGGGAACACTGAAGCTTTCTTT.

The chain employs TRBV5-8 and TRBJ1-2; D is possibly TRBD1 (5 bases). Germline V lookup: CDR1 SGHTS, CDR2 YDEGEE. V was shortened by 4 bases and J by 13 bases, with 14 bases between the two germline ends. The CDR3 covers 11 residues. CDR3 amino acids: CASSRLRGITF. The CDR3 DNA follows: TGTGCCAGCAGCCGGTTAAGGGGAATCACCTTC.

CDR3 sequence (DNA): TGTGCCACCCTTGACAGGATGAACACTGAAGCTTTCTTT. It encodes CATLDRMNTEAFF. The rearrangement uses TRBV25-1 and TRBJ1-1, with D possibly being TRBD1 (6 bases). This CDR3 is built from 13 residues. In germline, CDR1 is MGHDK, CDR2 SYGVNS. V was pared by 10 bases and J by 0 bases, with 12 bases between.

This chain connects TRBV7-9 to TRBJ2-3, with 9 bases fitting TRBD1. CDR3 length: 18 amino acids. Germline lookup yields CDR1 SEHNR and CDR2 FQNEAQ (reference sequence). The V segment lost 2 bases and the J segment 3 bases; nucleotides outside the gene matches: 12. CDR3 nucleotide sequence: TGTGCCAGCAGCTTAATTCTTGGGACAGGGTCGGGGACAGATACGCAGTATTTT. This translates into CASSLILGTGSGTDTQYF.